This T cell receptor (beta chain) originates from a study of T cell responses to AZD1222 COVID-19 vaccine (dated by TCRdb to 2020 to 2023). In terms of the full investigation: AZD1222 recipients whose second dose came at about 4 weeks and those whose second dose came at about 12 weeks were combined into one group, since spike-specific TCR depth and breadth did not differ between the two schedules. TCR sequencing was performed for roughly 250 trial participants, of whom about 200 were given two doses of AZD1222 and 26 were given two doses of MenACWY control vaccine. Trial participants were enrolled into age subgroups of 18-55, 56-69 and 70-plus years, which contained 148, 28 and 57 TCR-sequenced participants, respectively. The paper's findings and limits, for the study overall: A significant rise in spike-specific TCR breadth and depth was observed after two AZD1222 doses relative to day 0 and relative to MenACWY recipients. Participants were mostly white British, with more females than males. The authors suggested clonal diversity may have been underestimated. In the small 56-69-year group, the increase in depth fell short of significance, most likely because of low power. The whole spike protein was spanned by vaccine-associated CD4 TCRs, and dominant responses were seen in regions 160-218 and 743-854. Because no day 14 peak-response samples were available, repertoires were characterized only after the peak T cell response. Nearly half of unique spike-specific TCRs reportedly recognized epitopes outside regions mutated in the B.1.351 and B.1.1.7 variants. Conclusions about previously exposed vaccinees are limited, since just six AZD1222 recipients were seropositive for SARS-CoV-2 at baseline.

The label giving this sample's time point can be read as: baseline before first vaccination. Samples from vaccinated people were obtained from the UK trials COV001 and COV002, which included a single-blind randomized controlled phase 2/3 trial of AZD1222 (ChAdOx1 nCoV-19) in healthy adults. For TCRbeta chain sequencing, PBMC samples from trial participants were taken at day 0 and at day 28 after the second dose. This clone came up once. Its antigen target is currently unknown. No quality values exist for individual bases; no much larger clone is one base distant. The CDR3 regions of human TCRbeta chains were subjected to immunosequencing. Per the source publication's procedure: Repertoire TCRs were checked for matches against a reference library of SARS-CoV-2-specific TCRs that had been generated using the MIRA antigen-specificity platform. Breadth meant the fraction of unique TCRs that were SARS-CoV-2-associated, whereas depth meant the fraction of total T cells that were SARS-CoV-2-associated. Using the MIRA data, each spike-specific TCR was mapped to the spike region that the TCR reacts to and placed in a CD4 or CD8 class. Log10-transformed breadth and depth values were compared by one-way ANOVA with Sidak's multiple comparisons tests. What TCRdb holds here is the immuneACCESS table cut down to in-frame rearrangements. Part of the clones is not present; checked against another copy, under half of the missing clones reflect an unresolved V gene, and the others are unexplained. V and J calls and clone size come straight from that table; D and trimming were deduced from the DNA. This sample has 85,000 to 100,000 clones in its table, and 65% to 90% of those were observed once. In total, the top ten clones hold 6.3% of the sample.

The trim is 3 bases for V and 2 bases for J, with a gap of 9 bases between the germline ends. Including the terminal cysteine and phenylalanine, the CDR3 comprises 13 residues. Solely the CDR3 DNA is kept, with 39 bases framed from the first base. CDR1 and CDR2, looked up from the germline V gene, are SGHRS and YFSETQ. This sample comprised peripheral blood, obtained on day 0 of AZD1222 vaccination. The receptor's source is an adult in good health. The V and J genes are TRBV5-1 and TRBJ2-7; TRBD2 is perhaps the D gene, given 6 matching bases. Read as DNA, the sequence is TGCGCCAGCAGCTGGGACTGGACCTACGAGCAGTACTTC. Protein translation: CASSWDWTYEQYF.